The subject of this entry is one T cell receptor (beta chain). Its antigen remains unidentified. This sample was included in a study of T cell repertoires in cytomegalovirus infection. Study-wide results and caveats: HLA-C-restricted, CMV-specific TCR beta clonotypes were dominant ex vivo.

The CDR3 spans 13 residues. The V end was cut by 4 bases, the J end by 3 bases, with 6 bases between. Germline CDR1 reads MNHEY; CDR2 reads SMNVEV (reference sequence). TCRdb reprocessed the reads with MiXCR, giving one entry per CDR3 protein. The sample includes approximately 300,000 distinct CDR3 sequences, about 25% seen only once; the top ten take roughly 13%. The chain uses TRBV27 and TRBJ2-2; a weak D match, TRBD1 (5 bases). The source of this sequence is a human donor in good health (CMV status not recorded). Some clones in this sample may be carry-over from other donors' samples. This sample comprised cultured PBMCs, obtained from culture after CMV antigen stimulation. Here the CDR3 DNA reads TGTGCCAGCAGTTCCAGGGACACCGGGGAGCTGTTTTTT. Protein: CASSSRDTGELFF.